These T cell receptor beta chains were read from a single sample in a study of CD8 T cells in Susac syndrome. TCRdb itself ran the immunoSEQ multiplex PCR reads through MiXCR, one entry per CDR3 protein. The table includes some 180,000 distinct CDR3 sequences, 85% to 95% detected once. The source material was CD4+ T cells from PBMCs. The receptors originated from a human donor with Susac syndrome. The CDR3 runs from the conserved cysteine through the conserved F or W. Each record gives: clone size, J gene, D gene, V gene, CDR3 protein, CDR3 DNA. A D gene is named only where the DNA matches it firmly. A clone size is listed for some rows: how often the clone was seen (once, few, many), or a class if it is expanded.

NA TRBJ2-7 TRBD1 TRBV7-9 CASSDSDRYYEQYF TGTGCCAGCAGCGACTCGGACAGGTACTACGAGCAGTACTTC
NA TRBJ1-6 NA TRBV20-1 CSARPEGNSPLHF TGCAGTGCTAGGCCGGAGGGCAATTCACCCCTCCACTTT
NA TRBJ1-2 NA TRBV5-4 CASSLGTRARYYGYTF TGTGCCAGCAGCTTGGGGACCAGGGCTAGGTACTATGGCTACACCTTC
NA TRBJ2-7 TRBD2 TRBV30 CAWTTLRGGYEQYF TGTGCCTGGACGACGTTGCGGGGGGGATACGAGCAGTACTTC
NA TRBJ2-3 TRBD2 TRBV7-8 CASSKPGLALSTDTQYF TGTGCCAGCAGCAAACCGGGACTAGCGCTTAGCACAGATACGCAGTATTTT
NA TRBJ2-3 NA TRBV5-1 CASSLAYQLNTDTQYF TGCGCCAGCAGCTTGGCCTATCAGCTAAACACAGATACGCAGTATTTT
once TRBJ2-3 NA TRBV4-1 CASSQPGRPPADTQYF TGCGCCAGCAGTCAACCGGGACGACCGCCGGCAGATACGCAGTATTTT
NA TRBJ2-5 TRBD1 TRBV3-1 CASSQPGTGRRETQYF TGTGCCAGCAGCCAGCCCGGGACAGGGCGAAGAGAGACCCAGTACTTC
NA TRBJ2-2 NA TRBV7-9 CASLPWRSVELFF TGTGCCAGCCTTCCCTGGAGGTCGGTGGAGCTTTTTTTT
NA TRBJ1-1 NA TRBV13 CASRKQGGLGTEAFF TGTGCCAGCAGGAAACAGGGCGGGTTGGGTACTGAAGCTTTCTTT
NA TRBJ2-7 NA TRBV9 CASSVMGGMSEQYF TGTGCCAGCAGCGTAATGGGGGGAATGAGCGAGCAGTACTTC
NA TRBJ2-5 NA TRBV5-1 CASSLAAGEVETQYF TGCGCCAGCAGCTTGGCCGCCGGGGAGGTAGAGACCCAGTACTTC
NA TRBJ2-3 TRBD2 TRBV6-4 CASRVSGGTDTQYF TGTGCCAGCAGAGTAAGCGGGGGCACAGATACGCAGTATTTT
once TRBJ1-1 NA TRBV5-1 CASSLAMGEAFF TGCGCCAGCAGCTTGGCCATGGGGGAAGCTTTCTTT
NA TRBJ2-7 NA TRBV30 CAWSVQPSLNYEQYF TGTGCCTGGAGTGTCCAGCCTAGCCTAAACTACGAGCAGTACTTC
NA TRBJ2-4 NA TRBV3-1 CASSQDRQGRRIQYF TGTGCCAGCAGCCAAGATCGCCAGGGTCGAAGGATTCAGTACTTC
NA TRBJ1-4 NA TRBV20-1 CSAREGNGGNEKLFF TGCAGTGCTAGAGAAGGGAATGGGGGTAATGAAAAACTGTTTTTT
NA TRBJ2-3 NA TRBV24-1 CATSDPAGDTQYF TGTGCCACCAGTGATCCCGCCGGGGATACGCAGTATTTT
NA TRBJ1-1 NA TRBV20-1 CSAPQNTEAFF TGCAGTGCCCCGCAGAACACTGAAGCTTTCTTT
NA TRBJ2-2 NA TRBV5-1 CASRDTTNTGELFF TGCGCCAGCAGAGACACAACGAACACCGGGGAGCTGTTTTTT
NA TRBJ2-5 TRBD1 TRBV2 CASSPPPGQWETQYF TGTGCCAGCAGTCCACCGCCGGGACAGTGGGAGACCCAGTACTTC
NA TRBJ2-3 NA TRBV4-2 CASSQDPGGTSTDTQYF TGTGCCAGCAGCCAAGATCCCGGCGGGACTAGCACAGATACGCAGTATTTT
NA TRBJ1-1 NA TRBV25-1 CASSRHNTEAFF TGTGCCAGCAGCAGACATAACACTGAAGCTTTCTTT
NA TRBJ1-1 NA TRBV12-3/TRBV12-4 CASSFSGGTEAFF TGTGCCAGCAGTTTTTCCGGGGGCACTGAAGCTTTCTTT
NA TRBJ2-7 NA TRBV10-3 CAIKDGPATYEQYF TGTGCCATCAAGGACGGACCGGCCACCTACGAGCAGTACTTC
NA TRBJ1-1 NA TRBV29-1 CSVGPNTEAFF TGCAGCGTGGGTCCAAACACTGAAGCTTTCTTT
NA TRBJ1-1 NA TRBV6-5 CASRPWTLANTEAFF TGTGCCAGCAGACCCTGGACCCTGGCGAACACTGAAGCTTTCTTT
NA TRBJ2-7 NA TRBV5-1 CASSKSDRRANEQYF TGCGCCAGCAGCAAGTCGGACAGGAGGGCAAACGAGCAGTACTTC
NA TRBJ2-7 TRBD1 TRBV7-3 CASSTDRLERQYF TGTGCCAGCAGCACGGACAGGCTGGAGCGGCAGTACTTC
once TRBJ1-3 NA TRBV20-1 CSVEGNTIYF TGCAGTGTGGAGGGGAACACCATATATTTT
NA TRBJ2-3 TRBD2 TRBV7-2 CASSPGGAGATDTQYF TGTGCCAGCAGCCCGGGAGGAGCGGGAGCAACAGATACGCAGTATTTT
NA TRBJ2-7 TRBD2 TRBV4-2 CASSPVGDYESYEQYF TGTGCCAGCAGCCCTGTCGGGGACTACGAATCCTACGAGCAGTACTTC
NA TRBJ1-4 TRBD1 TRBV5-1 CASSPGTGGEKLFF TGCGCCAGCAGCCCTGGGACAGGAGGGGAAAAACTGTTTTTT
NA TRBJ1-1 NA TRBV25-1 CASRGSRPEAFF TGTGCCAGCAGGGGGTCCCGCCCTGAAGCTTTCTTT
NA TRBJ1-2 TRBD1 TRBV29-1 CSVAGTGENYGYTF TGCAGCGTTGCCGGGACAGGAGAGAACTATGGCTACACCTTC
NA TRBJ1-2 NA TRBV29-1 CSVAAKLNYGYTF TGCAGCGTTGCAGCCAAGCTTAACTATGGCTACACCTTC
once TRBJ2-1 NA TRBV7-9 CASSLAAGTHNEQFF TGTGCCAGCAGCTTAGCTGCAGGAACCCACAATGAGCAGTTCTTC
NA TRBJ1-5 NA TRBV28 CASSLFPQHF TGTGCCAGCAGTTTGTTTCCCCAGCATTTT
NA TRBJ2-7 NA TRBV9 CASSATTGGGTGSYEQYF TGTGCCAGCAGCGCCACCACCGGGGGGGGGACAGGGAGCTACGAGCAGTACTTC
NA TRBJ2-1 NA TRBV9 CASSGSPYNEQFF TGTGCCAGCAGCGGGAGTCCTTACAATGAGCAGTTCTTC
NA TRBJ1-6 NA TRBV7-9 CASSLGTGTHSPLHF TGTGCCAGCAGCTTAGGTACAGGGACGCATTCACCCCTCCACTTT
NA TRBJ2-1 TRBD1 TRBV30 CAWTGTGGSYNEQFF TGTGCCTGGACCGGGACAGGGGGGTCCTACAATGAGCAGTTCTTC
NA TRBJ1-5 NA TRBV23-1 CASSHPTGEAVSNQPQHF TGCGCCAGCAGTCATCCCACCGGGGAGGCTGTGAGCAATCAGCCCCAGCATTTT